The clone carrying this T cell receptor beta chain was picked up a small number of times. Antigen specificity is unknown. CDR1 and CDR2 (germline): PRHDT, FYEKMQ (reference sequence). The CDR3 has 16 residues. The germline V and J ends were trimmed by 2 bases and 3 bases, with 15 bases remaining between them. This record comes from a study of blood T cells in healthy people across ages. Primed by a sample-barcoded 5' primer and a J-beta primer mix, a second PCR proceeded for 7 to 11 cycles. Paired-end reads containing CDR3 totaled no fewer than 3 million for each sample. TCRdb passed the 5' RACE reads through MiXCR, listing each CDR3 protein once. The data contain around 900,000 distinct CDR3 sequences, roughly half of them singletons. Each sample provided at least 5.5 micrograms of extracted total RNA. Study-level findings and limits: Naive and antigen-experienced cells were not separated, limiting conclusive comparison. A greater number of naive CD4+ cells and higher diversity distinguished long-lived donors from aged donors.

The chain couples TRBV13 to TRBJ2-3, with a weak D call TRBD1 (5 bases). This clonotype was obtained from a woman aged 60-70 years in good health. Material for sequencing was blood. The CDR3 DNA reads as TGTGCCAGCAGCTTAAAGGGCAGGGCCTCGACAGATACGCAGTATTTT. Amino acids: CASSLKGRASTDTQYF. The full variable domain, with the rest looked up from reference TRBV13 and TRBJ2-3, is AAGVIQSPRHLIKEKRETATLKCYPIPRHDTVYWYQQGPGQDPQFLISFYEKMQSDKGSIPDRFSAQQFSDYHSELNMSSLELGDSALYFCASSLKGRASTDTQYFGPGTRLTVL.